This TCR beta chain is from a study of blood T cell repertoires in COVID-19. Study-wide context: PBMCs, B-cell-depleted T cells, or T cells provided the cDNA or gDNA that made up the material.

Germline V lookup: CDR1 SGHRS, CDR2 YFSETQ. V shed 3 bases and J shed 4 bases, with 10 bases lying between them. The CDR3 length is 13 residues. Under the authors' procedure: Estimated nucleated cell counts came from reference gene primer amplification. The data were produced by immunoSEQ multiplex PCR, yet TCRdb's version contains in-frame clones alone and is incomplete. That table is the source of V, J and clone size, and D and trimming were worked out from the DNA. This table holds around 100,000 clones, roughly 84% found once. Sequences were obtained from peripheral blood. The V call is TRBV5-1, the J call TRBJ1-2; D uncertain. The receptor was isolated from a man aged 65 to 79 with active or convalescent COVID-19. The CDR3 DNA sequence: TGCGCCAGCAGCTCTAAGGAGGGCTATGGCTACACCTTC. It encodes CASSSKEGYGYTF.